Listed below are T cell receptor beta chains from one sample, sequenced in a study of shared clonotypes between healthy human individuals. The table came from immunoSEQ multiplex PCR; TCRdb's copy has only in-frame clones and leaves some out. Among 1,400,000 or so clones, approximately 98.5% were seen once, and the ten largest hold about 0.4%. The sequencing input was naive CD4+ T cells sorted from blood. Every receptor here comes from a man aged 30 to 39 in good health. Both conserved end residues are part of each CDR3. A D gene is named only where the DNA matches it firmly.

D gene	V gene	J gene	CDR3 protein
TRBD2	TRBV9	TRBJ2-1	CASSVGTSGSYNEQFF
-	TRBV7-2	TRBJ2-4	CASSLEGPGQNIQYF
-	TRBV18	TRBJ2-7	CASSPRGRVPYEQYF
TRBD2	TRBV29-1	TRBJ2-2	CSALRTSGNGELFF
-	TRBV10-3	TRBJ1-2	CAISDEVSGYTF
-	TRBV15	TRBJ2-5	CATSRDIQETQYF
-	TRBV5-6	TRBJ2-3	CASSGQGSDTQYF
TRBD2	TRBV5-1	TRBJ2-5	CASRLRLAGDQETQYF
TRBD2	TRBV28	TRBJ2-7	CASSSGWLADPKNEQYF
-	TRBV27	TRBJ2-2	CASSLEQSTGELFF
-	TRBV2	TRBJ1-1	CASSDDGNTEAFF
TRBD1	TRBV7-9	TRBJ2-2	CASSFPPRTGPITGELFF
-	TRBV5-6	TRBJ2-7	CASSLELRDGGLYEQYF
-	TRBV7-3	TRBJ2-6	CASSLVRANVLTF
TRBD2	TRBV30	TRBJ2-3	CAWSVLRRGRNGDTQYF
TRBD2	TRBV6-6	TRBJ2-3	CASSDRRGVTDTQYF